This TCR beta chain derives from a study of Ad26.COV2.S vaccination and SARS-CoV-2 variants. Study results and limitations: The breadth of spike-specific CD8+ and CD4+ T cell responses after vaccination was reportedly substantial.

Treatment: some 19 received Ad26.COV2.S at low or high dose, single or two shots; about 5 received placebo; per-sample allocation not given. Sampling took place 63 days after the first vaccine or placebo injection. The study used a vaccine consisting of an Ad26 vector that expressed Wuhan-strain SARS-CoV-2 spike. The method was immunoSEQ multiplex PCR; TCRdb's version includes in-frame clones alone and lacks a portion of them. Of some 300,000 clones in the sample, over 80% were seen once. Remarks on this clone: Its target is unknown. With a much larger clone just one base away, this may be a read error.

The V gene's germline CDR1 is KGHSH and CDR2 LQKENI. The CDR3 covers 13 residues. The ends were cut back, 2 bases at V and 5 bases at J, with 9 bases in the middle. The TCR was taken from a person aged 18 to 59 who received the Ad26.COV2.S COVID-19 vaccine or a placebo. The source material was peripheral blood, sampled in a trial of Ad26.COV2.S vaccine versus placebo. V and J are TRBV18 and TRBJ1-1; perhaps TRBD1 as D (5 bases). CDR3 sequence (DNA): TGTGCCAGCTCACCAGACGGGGGGACTGAAGCTTTCTTT. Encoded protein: CASSPDGGTEAFF.